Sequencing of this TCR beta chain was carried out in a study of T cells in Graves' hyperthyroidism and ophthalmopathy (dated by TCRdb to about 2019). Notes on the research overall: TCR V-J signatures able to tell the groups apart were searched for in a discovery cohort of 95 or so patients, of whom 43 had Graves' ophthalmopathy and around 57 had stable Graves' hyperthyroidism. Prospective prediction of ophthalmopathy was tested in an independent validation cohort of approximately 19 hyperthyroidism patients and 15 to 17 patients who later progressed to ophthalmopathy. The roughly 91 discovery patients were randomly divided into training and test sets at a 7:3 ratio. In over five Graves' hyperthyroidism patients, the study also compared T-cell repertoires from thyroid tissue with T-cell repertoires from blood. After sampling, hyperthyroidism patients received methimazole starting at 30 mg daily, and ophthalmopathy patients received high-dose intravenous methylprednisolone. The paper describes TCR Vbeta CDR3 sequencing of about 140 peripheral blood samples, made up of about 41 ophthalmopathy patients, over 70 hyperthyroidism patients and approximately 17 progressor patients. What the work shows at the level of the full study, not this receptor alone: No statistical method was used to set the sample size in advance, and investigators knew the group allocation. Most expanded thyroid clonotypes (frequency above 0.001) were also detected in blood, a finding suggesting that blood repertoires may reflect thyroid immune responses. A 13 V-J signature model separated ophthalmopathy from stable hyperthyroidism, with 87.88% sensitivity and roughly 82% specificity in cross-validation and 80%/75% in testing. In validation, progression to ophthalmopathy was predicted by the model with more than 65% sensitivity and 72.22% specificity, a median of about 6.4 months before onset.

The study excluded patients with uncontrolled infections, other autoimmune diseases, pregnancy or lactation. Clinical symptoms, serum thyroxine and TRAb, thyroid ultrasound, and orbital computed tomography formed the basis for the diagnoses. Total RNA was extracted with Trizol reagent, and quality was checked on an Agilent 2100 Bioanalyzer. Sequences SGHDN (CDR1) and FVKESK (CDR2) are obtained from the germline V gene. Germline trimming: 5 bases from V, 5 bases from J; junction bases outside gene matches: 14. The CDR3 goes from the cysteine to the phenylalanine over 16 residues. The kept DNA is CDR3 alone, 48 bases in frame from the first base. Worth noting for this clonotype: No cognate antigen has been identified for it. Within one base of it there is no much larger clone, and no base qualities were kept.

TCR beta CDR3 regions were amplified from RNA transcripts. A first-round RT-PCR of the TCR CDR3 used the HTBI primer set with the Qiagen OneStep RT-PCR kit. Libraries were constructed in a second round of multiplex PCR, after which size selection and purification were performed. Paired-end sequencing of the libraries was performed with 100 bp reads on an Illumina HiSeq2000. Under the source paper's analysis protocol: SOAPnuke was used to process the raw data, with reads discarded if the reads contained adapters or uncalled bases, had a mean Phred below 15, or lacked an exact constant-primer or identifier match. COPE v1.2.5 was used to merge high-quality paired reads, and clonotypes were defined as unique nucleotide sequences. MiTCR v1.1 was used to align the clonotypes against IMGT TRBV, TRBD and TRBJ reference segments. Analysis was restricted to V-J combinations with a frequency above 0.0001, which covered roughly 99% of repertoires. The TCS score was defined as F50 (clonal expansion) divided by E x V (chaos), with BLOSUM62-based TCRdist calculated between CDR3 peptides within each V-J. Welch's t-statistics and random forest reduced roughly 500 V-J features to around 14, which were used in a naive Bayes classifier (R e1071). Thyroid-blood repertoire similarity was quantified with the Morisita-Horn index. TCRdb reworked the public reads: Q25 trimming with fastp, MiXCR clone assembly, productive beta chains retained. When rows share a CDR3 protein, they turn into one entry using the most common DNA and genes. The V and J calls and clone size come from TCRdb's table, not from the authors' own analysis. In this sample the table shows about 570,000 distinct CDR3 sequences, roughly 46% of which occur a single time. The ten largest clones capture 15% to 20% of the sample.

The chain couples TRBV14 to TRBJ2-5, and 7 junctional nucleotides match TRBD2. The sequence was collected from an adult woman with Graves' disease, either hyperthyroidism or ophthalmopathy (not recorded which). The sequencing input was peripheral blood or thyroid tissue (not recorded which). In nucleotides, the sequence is TGTGCCAGCAGCTTGGTGGCAGCGGGGTCGGGGGAGACCCAGTACTTC. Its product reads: CASSLVAAGSGETQYF.